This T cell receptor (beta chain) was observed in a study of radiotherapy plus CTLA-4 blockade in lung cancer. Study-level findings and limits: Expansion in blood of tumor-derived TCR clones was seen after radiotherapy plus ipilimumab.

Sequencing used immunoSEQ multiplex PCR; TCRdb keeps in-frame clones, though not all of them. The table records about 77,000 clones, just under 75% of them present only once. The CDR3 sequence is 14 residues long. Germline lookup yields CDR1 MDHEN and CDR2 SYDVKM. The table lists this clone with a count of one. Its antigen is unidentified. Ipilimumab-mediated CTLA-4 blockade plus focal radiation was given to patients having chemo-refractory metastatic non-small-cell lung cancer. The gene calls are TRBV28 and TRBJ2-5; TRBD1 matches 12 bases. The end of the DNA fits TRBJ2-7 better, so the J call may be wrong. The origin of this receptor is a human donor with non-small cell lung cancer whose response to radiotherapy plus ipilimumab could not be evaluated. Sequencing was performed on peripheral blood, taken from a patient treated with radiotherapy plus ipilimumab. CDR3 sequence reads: CASSTGQGAFEQYF. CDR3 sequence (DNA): TGTGCCAGCAGTACGGGACAGGGGGCGTTCGAGCAGTACTTC.